These 16 T cell receptor beta chains came from one sample sequenced in a study of T cells in Graves' hyperthyroidism and ophthalmopathy (dated by TCRdb to between 2019 and 2020). Library generation was performed with multiplex PCR. The reads were generated on an Illumina HiSeq 2000. Amplification of TCR beta CDR3 regions was carried out from RNA transcripts. A first-round RT-PCR of the TCR CDR3 used the HTBI primer set with the Qiagen OneStep RT-PCR kit. The public reads were run again by TCRdb, first through fastp at Q25 and then through MiXCR, and only productive beta chains were kept. Duplicate CDR3 protein sequences are folded into a single record with the most common DNA and genes. This sample comprises 530,000 or so distinct CDR3 sequences, roughly 17% of them detected only once. The ten largest clones capture around 17% of the sample. Material: blood. These receptors all come from a young woman with Graves' ophthalmopathy.

This clonotype came up many times. The rearrangement links TRBV18 to TRBJ1-2; D gene uncertain. V shed 3 bases and J shed 4 bases, with 12 bases lying between them. Per the germline V gene, CDR1 is KGHSH and CDR2 is LQKENI. CDR3 size: 14 residues. CDR3 sequence: CASSPSAEGYGYTF. In DNA form, the CDR3 reads TGTGCCAGCTCACCCTCCGCGGAGGGCTATGGCTACACCTTC.

This clonotype occurred many times. The gene calls are TRBV28 and TRBJ2-1; TRBD2 matches at 8 bases. Looked up from germline, CDR1 is MDHEN and CDR2 is SYDVKM. This CDR3 has 16 amino acids. V lost 3 bases, J lost 5 bases, and 9 bases stayed unmatched. The CDR3 is CASSFSVIAGNNEQFF. CDR3 sequence (DNA): TGTGCCAGCAGTTTTTCCGTGATAGCGGGAAACAATGAGCAGTTCTTC.

V usage is TRBV12-3 or TRBV12-4 and J usage is TRBJ2-7, with 7 bases that match TRBD1. Losses at the gene ends were 4 bases for V and 7 bases for J; bases not matched to a gene: 10. The length of the CDR3 is 14 residues. The CDR3 nucleotides read TGTGCCAGCAGTTCTGAGACAGGGTTTGAGGAGCAGTACTTC. Its protein product is CASSSETGFEEQYF.

This clonotype was detected a few times. This clone may be a read error of a much larger clone one base away. V usage is TRBV7-8 and J usage is TRBJ2-7, with TRBD1 matching 7 bases. This CDR3 is built from 14 residues. Per the germline V gene, CDR1 is SGHVS and CDR2 is FQNEAQ. The CDR3 DNA sequence: TGTGCCGGCAGTTGGGCTACAGGGGTTGGCGAGCAGTACTTC. Protein: CAGSWATGVGEQYF.

This clonotype was counted ten times or more. J is TRBJ1-1 and V is TRBV7-9; weak D call: TRBD1 (6 bases). CDR3 length: 16 residues. Trimming left V 1 base short and J 2 bases short, with 14 bases between. In germline, CDR1 is SEHNR, CDR2 FQNEAQ (reference sequence). The chain's CDR3 is CASSLGTAYLNTEAFF. The CDR3 region has the DNA TGTGCCAGCAGCTTAGGGACAGCTTACTTAAACACTGAAGCTTTCTTT.

As for this clonotype: An end of the junction differs from the germline gene, which may be a read error. The chain employs TRBV30 and TRBJ2-2, with D maybe TRBD2 (5 bases). The germline V gene has CDR1 GTSNPN and CDR2 SVGIG (reference sequence). There are 18 residues in the CDR3. CDR3 in DNA: TGTGCCTGGAGTCGTGCCCCGTGGGCGCCCGCGAACACCGGGGAGCTGCTTTTT. Protein: CAWSRAPWAPANTGELLF.

Points on this clonotype: One junction end disagrees with the germline gene, perhaps due to a read error. The chain combines TRBV4-1 with TRBJ2-5; 9 bases are a match to TRBD2. The CDR3 length is 15 residues. The V gene's germline CDR1 is MGHRA and CDR2 YSYEKL. CDR3 in DNA: TGCGCCAGCAGCCAAGTAGCGGGGGTACGAGAGGCCCAGTACTTC. Translating it yields CASSQVAGVREAQYF.

The rearrangement uses TRBV6-4 and TRBJ1-4; no clear D gene. Germline CDR1 is MRHNA and CDR2 is SNTAGT. The CDR3 length is 14 residues. Trimming shortened V by 11 bases and J by 5 bases, and 18 bases separated the two germline ends. CDR3 sequence reads: CAGPPRRVNEKLFF. DNA of the CDR3: TGTGCCGGGCCCCCCCGAAGAGTAAATGAAAAACTGTTTTTT.

This clonotype occurred once. This may be a read error, as it is one base from a much larger clone. No conserved phenylalanine or tryptophan is present at the end of the CDR3, so a read error is the likely explanation. The genes are TRBV7-2 and TRBJ2-1; D is unclear. The length of the CDR3 is 14 residues. The V and J ends lost 3 bases and 1 base respectively, with 7 bases between them. Looked up from germline, CDR1 is SGHTA and CDR2 is FQGNSA. The CDR3 loop is CASSLGISYNEQFL. The CDR3 nucleotides read TGTGCCAGCAGCTTGGGGATATCCTACAATGAGCAGTTCCTC.

The rearrangement uses TRBV7-9 and TRBJ2-3; 10 positions agree with TRBD2. CDR3 length: 17 amino acids. Germline V lookup: CDR1 SEHNR, CDR2 FQNEAQ (reference sequence). Trimming took 5 bases from V and 0 from J; bases not matched to a gene: 8. CDR3 loop: CASSGRTSGSSTDTQYF. CDR3 in DNA: TGTGCCAGCAGCGGAAGGACTAGCGGATCGAGCACAGATACGCAGTATTTT.

The V call is TRBV5-1, the J call TRBJ2-4, with 12 bases aligning to TRBD2. The trim removed 4 bases at V and 8 bases at J, leaving 7 bases unmatched. CDR3 size: 15 residues. Germline values: CDR1 SGHRS, CDR2 YFSETQ. The CDR3 region is CASSRLAGGSDIQYF. The DNA for the CDR3 is TGCGCCAGCAGCCGGCTAGCGGGGGGGTCGGACATTCAGTACTTC.

This clonotype was found many times. This chain connects TRBV28 to TRBJ2-3; D possibly corresponds to TRBD2 (6 bases). Trimming removed 7 bases from V and 0 bases from J, with 8 bases in between. This CDR3 is built from 13 residues. Germline CDR1 MDHEN, CDR2 SYDVKM. The CDR3 nucleotides are TGTGCCAGCAAAGGGAGGAGCACAGATACGCAGTATTTT. Translation gives CASKGRSTDTQYF.

This clonotype occurred many times. The chain couples TRBV11-2 to TRBJ2-5; D might be TRBD1 (6 bases). Trimming removed 0 bases from V and 3 bases from J, with 11 bases in between. The CDR3 contains 15 residues. Looked up from germline, CDR1 is SGHAT and CDR2 is FQNNGV. The CDR3 DNA follows: TGTGCCAGCAGCTTAGAACCAGGGGCAGAAGAGACCCAGTACTTC. Translated: CASSLEPGAEETQYF.

The rearrangement uses TRBV4-2 and TRBJ2-7, with D hard to call. With 0 bases removed from V and 3 bases from J, the gap between germline ends came to 3 bases. In germline, CDR1 is LGHNA, CDR2 YNFKEQ. This CDR3 has 12 residues. CDR3 in DNA: TGTGCCAGCAGCCAAGAGGACTACGAGCAGTACTTC. Translating gives CASSQEDYEQYF.

This rearrangement joins TRBV13 to TRBJ2-1, with D tentatively TRBD2 (5 bases). The ends were cut back, 7 bases at V and 7 bases at J, with 14 bases in the middle. The CDR3 loop spans 13 amino acids. Germline assignment: CDR1 PRHDT and CDR2 FYEKMQ (reference sequence). The CDR3: CASKLRVGNEQFF. In nucleotides, the CDR3 is TGTGCCAGCAAGTTGAGGGTCGGTAATGAGCAGTTCTTC.

This clonotype was counted ten times or more. V usage is TRBV20-1 and J usage is TRBJ1-1, with D possibly being TRBD1 (5 bases). Trimming pared 5 bases from V and 6 bases from J, leaving 10 bases between. CDR1 and CDR2 (germline): DFQATT, SNEGSKA (reference sequence). This CDR3 region has 11 residues. The CDR3 nucleotides are TGCAGTGCTCGACCGGGGGCTGAAGCTTTCTTT. Translating gives CSARPGAEAFF.